This note documents a single TCR beta chain sequence. Its matching antigen is unknown. The data are from a study of PD-L1 blockade in urothelial cancer. About the study: Blood was evaluated 3 weeks (second dose) and 6 weeks after therapy began.

Germline V CDR1 and CDR2: LGHNT, FRNRAP. The CDR3 runs 17 residues. J lost 6 bases, V lost 0 bases, and 11 bases had no gene match. Clones were read by immunoSEQ multiplex PCR, and TCRdb kept only the in-frame ones, dropping some. The repertoire includes tens of thousands of clones, around 86% of them detected once, and 1.5% to 2% sits in the top ten. Study observations and caveats: Prediction of better survival came from below-median pretreatment blood TCR clonality.

V gene TRBV12-5 combines with J gene TRBJ1-2, with TRBD1 identical over 9 bases. The source of this sequence is a man between 50 and 59 years old with urothelial cancer. The sequencing used PBMCs, collected around atezolizumab (anti-PD-L1) treatment. The CDR3 nucleotides are TGTGCTAGTGGTTTGGTACTGGGGACAGGGAGGTTGGATGGCTACACCTTC. Protein product: CASGLVLGTGRLDGYTF.